This T cell receptor (beta chain) was captured in a study of T cell responses to AZD1222 COVID-19 vaccine. Study results and limitations: Unmutated variant regions are reportedly targeted by nearly half of spike-specific TCRs. Following two doses of AZD1222, Spike-specific TCR breadth and depth rose. In all cases, repertoires were sampled only after the peak T cell response.

Only in-frame clones appear in the TCRdb table, and some are missing; sequencing was by immunoSEQ multiplex PCR. The sample carries 120,000 or so clones, about 94% recorded once. CDR1 is MNHEY, CDR2 SVGAGI, per germline. V lost 0 bases and J lost 6, with 10 bases in between. The CDR3 totals 14 residues. This clone was recorded once. Its antigen is not known. Second-dose timings of about 4 or about 12 weeks were pooled. The chain recombines TRBV6-5 with TRBJ2-3; D is undetermined. The specimen comprised peripheral blood, sampled 28 days after the second AZD1222 dose. This clonotype was obtained from an adult who received the AZD1222 COVID-19 vaccine. CDR3 nucleotide sequence: TGTGCCAGCAGTTACTCGATGGCCCGCGATACGCAGTATTTT. Encoded protein: CASSYSMARDTQYF.